This is a list of T cell receptor beta chains from one sample in a study of human thymus T cells. Clones were read by immunoSEQ multiplex PCR, and TCRdb kept only the in-frame ones, dropping some. The data show about 50,000 clones, with around 95% seen just once and about 0.17% held by the top ten. Sequencing was carried out using blood. The receptors come from a girl under three years old with a congenital heart defect but otherwise immunologically healthy. CDR3s include the opening cysteine and the closing phenylalanine or tryptophan. Each record gives: clone size, V gene, J gene, D gene, CDR3 length, CDR3 DNA, CDR3 protein. A D gene is named only where the DNA matches it firmly. Some rows have no size entry. The others give once, few or many, or a class for an expanded clone.

>-|TRBV28|TRBJ2-6|-|16
TGTGCCAGCAGTTTGACTTGGCTCTCTGGGGCCAACGTCCTGACTTTC
CASSLTWLSGANVLTF
>-|TRBV15|TRBJ2-1|TRBD1|18
TGTGCCACCAGCAGCCCCCCGGACAGGGGACCCACCTACAATGAGCAGTTCTTC
CATSSPPDRGPTYNEQFF
>-|TRBV5-4|TRBJ2-7|TRBD1|14
TGTGCCAGCAGCCTGAGTAAGGGGGCTTACGAGCAGTACTTC
CASSLSKGAYEQYF
>-|TRBV6-1|TRBJ1-1|-|13
TGTGCCAGCAGTGAACTGTGGGCCGTGGAAGCTTTCTTT
CASSELWAVEAFF
>-|TRBV2|TRBJ1-5|-|13
TGTGCCAGCAGCCTCCCCGTTGAGCAGCCCCAGCATTTT
CASSLPVEQPQHF
>once|TRBV7-2|TRBJ2-2|-|15
TGTGCCAGCAGCTGGGGACCCTCCACCACCGGGGAGCTGTTTTTT
CASSWGPSTTGELFF
>-|TRBV5-4|TRBJ2-5|-|13
TGTGCCAGCAGCTTTCGGGCATCGGAGACCCAGTACTTC
CASSFRASETQYF
>-|TRBV27|TRBJ1-3|-|15
TGTGCCAGCAGTTTATCCGGGACAACTGGAAACACCATATATTTT
CASSLSGTTGNTIYF
>-|TRBV19|TRBJ1-5|TRBD1|14
TGTGCCAGTAGTTCGGACAGGGCCAATCAGCCCCAGCATTTT
CASSSDRANQPQHF
>-|TRBV11-2|TRBJ2-3|-|16
TGTGCCAGCAGCTTGACTGGACAGTCTGGTACAGATACGCAGTATTTT
CASSLTGQSGTDTQYF
>-|TRBV11-1|TRBJ2-2|-|13
TGTGCCAGCAGCTTAGACTATCTGGCGGAGCTGTTTTTT
CASSLDYLAELFF
>-|TRBV5-1|TRBJ2-2|TRBD2|16
TGCGCCAGCAGCTTGGCCAGCGGGGGGAGCACCGGGGAGCTGTTTTTT
CASSLASGGSTGELFF
>-|TRBV29-1|TRBJ2-2|TRBD2|14
TGCAGCGCCAGTAGCGGGATCCCCACCGGGGAGCTGTTTTTT
CSASSGIPTGELFF
>-|TRBV4-2|TRBJ1-5|TRBD1|15
TGTGCCAGCAGCCAACACAGGGGGTACAATCAGCCCCAGCATTTT
CASSQHRGYNQPQHF
>-|TRBV7-6|TRBJ2-1|-|16
TGTGCCAGCAGCTCCCCGGAGAGAAGCTCCTACAATGAGCAGTTCTTC
CASSSPERSSYNEQFF
>-|TRBV19|TRBJ1-4|-|17
TGTGCCAGTAGTACAGGAAGGTGGGGCTACAATAATGAAAAACTGTTTTTT
CASSTGRWGYNNEKLFF
>-|TRBV5-8|TRBJ1-6|TRBD1|17
TGTGCCAGCAGCTTCCTACAGGGGACAGGGTATAATTCACCCCTCCACTTT
CASSFLQGTGYNSPLHF
>-|TRBV7-2|TRBJ1-2|TRBD1|13
TGTGCCAGCAGCTTAAGGGACAGGGGAGTGTACACCTTC
CASSLRDRGVYTF
>-|TRBV7-2|TRBJ2-1|TRBD2|15
TGTGCCAGCAGCTTAACTAGCGGATTCTACAATGAGCAGTTCTTC
CASSLTSGFYNEQFF
>-|TRBV6-4|TRBJ2-7|TRBD2|15
TGTGCCAGCAGGAGGACTAGCGGACACCCCTACGAGCAGTACTTC
CASRRTSGHPYEQYF
>-|TRBV20-1|TRBJ2-1|-|10
TGCAGTGCTACTAACTATGAGCAGTTCTTC
CSATNYEQFF
>-|TRBV11-3|TRBJ1-2|TRBD1|14
TGTGCCAGCAGCTTGAGGGACAGGCTCTATGGCTACACCTTC
CASSLRDRLYGYTF
>-|TRBV19|TRBJ2-5|-|15
TGTGCCAGTAGTATAGCATCTAGAGGAGGCCAGACCCAGTACTTC
CASSIASRGGQTQYF
>-|TRBV27|TRBJ1-1|-|17
TGTGCCAGCGATTTCCGAAGGGGAGGCGTTGGGGGCACTGAAGCTTTCTTT
CASDFRRGGVGGTEAFF
>-|TRBV23-1|TRBJ1-2|TRBD1|17
TGCGCCAGCAGTCTCTATCTGAGCTGGACAGGGGTTCCTGGCTACACCTTC
CASSLYLSWTGVPGYTF
>-|TRBV6-7|TRBJ1-5|-|15
TGTGCCAGCAGTTGGGGACTGCATAGCAATCAGCCCCAGCATTTT
CASSWGLHSNQPQHF
>-|TRBV2|TRBJ2-7|-|12
TGTGCCAGCAGTGATCCCAGGAACGAGCAGTACTTC
CASSDPRNEQYF
>-|TRBV19|TRBJ1-5|-|14
TGTGCCAGTAGTATTCAGACGGTCAATCAGCCCCAGCATTTT
CASSIQTVNQPQHF
>-|TRBV30|TRBJ2-1|-|16
TGTGCCTGGAGTGGCGACGGACGTAGCTCCTACAATGAGCAGTTCTTC
CAWSGDGRSSYNEQFF
>-|TRBV11-2|TRBJ2-7|-|14
TGTGCCAGCAGCCGGAGCTTAGACCCACGCGATCGGTACTTC
CASSRSLDPRDRYF
>-|TRBV27|TRBJ1-2|-|14
TGTGCCAGCAGGGCGATTGGGGCCTCCTATGGCTACACCTTC
CASRAIGASYGYTF
>-|TRBV7-9|TRBJ2-1|-|14
TGTGCCAGCAGCTTAGAGGCGGGGTACAATGAGCAGTTCTTC
CASSLEAGYNEQFF
>-|TRBV6-1|TRBJ2-4|TRBD2|18
TGTGCCAGCAGTAAAGGGACTAGCGGGAGGGTAGCCAAAAACATTCAGTACTTC
CASSKGTSGRVAKNIQYF
>-|TRBV4-1|TRBJ1-1|TRBD1|14
TGCGCCAGCAGCCCGATTTACAGGGGCACTGAAGCTTTCTTT
CASSPIYRGTEAFF
>-|TRBV7-9|TRBJ1-1|-|14
TGTGCCAGCAGCGTTGGGGGGCTGAACACTGAAGCTTTCTTT
CASSVGGLNTEAFF